This TCR beta chain stems from a study of identical twins. MiXCR was run by TCRdb on the 5' RACE reads, yielding one entry per CDR3 protein. The table lists 550,000 to 800,000 distinct CDR3 sequences, about 7.6% of them singletons. This clonotype was detected only a few times. Antigen specificity is unknown. With no exceptions, donors were healthy Caucasians. Germline lookup yields CDR1 MNHEY and CDR2 SVGAGI. The CDR3 is 16 residues long. J lost 4 bases, V lost 3 bases, and 5 bases had no gene match. Study-level points and caveats: Excess sharing between twins was weaker in beta out-of-frame sequences. In monozygotic twins, models underestimated the sharing of out-of-frame TCR alpha.

These data were also filed under a second study, of yellow fever vaccine responses in identical twins. From that paper: Twins reportedly had a vaccine T cell response that seemed partly convergent, partly personalized.

The chain joins TRBV6-5 to TRBJ2-1; 11 nucleotides agree with TRBD2. This TCR derives from a woman aged 18-29 years in good health. Material for sequencing was PBMCs. The CDR3 coding sequence is TGTGCCAGCAGTTATTACGGGACTAGCGGTTACAATGAGCAGTTCTTC. This gives the protein CASSYYGTSGYNEQFF.